The entry below describes one T cell receptor (beta chain). Its antigen remains unknown. Trimming took off 0 bases at V and 4 bases at J, with 13 bases between the two ends. Germline V gene data show CDR1 as SGHDT and CDR2 as YYEEEE. The CDR3 spans 15 residues. The data stem from a study of shared clonotypes between healthy human individuals. Findings and limits, study-wide: On the whole, naive subsets had larger estimated richness than memory subsets had. Rarefaction curves obtained for sorted subsets showed sequencing incomplete despite large depth.

It was 200 ng DNA, 25,000 to 35,000 T cell genomes, that sorted-subset replicate PCRs used. The table came from immunoSEQ multiplex PCR; TCRdb's copy has only in-frame clones and leaves some out. The sample shows 950,000 to 1,300,000 clones, approximately 70% of them seen only once. What was sequenced was memory CD4+ T cells sorted from blood. Described subset: CD45RA-negative fraction. The source is a man younger than 35 in good health. V and J are TRBV5-6 and TRBJ2-5; the D gene is possibly TRBD2 (5 bases). CDR3 sequence reads: CASSLAGRMRETQYF. The CDR3 DNA follows: TGTGCCAGCAGCTTGGCGGGAAGGATGCGAGAGACCCAGTACTTC.